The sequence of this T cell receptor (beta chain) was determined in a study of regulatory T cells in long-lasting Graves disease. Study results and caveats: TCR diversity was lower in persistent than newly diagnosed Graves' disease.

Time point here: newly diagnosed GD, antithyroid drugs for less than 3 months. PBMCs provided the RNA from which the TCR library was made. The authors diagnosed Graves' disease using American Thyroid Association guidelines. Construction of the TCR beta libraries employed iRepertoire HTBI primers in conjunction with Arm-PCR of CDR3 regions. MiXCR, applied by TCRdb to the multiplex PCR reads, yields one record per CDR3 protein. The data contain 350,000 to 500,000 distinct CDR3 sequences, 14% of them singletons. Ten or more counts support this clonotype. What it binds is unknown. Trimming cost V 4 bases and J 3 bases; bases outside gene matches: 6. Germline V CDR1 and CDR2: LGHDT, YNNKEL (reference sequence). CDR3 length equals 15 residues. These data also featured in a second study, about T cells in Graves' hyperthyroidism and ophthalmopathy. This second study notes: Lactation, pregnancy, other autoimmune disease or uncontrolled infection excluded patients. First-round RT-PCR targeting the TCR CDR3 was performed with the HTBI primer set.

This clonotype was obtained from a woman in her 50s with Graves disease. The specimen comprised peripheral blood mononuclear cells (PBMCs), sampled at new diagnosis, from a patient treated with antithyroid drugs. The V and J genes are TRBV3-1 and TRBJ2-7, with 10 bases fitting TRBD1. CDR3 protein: CASSRRDRGLYEQYF. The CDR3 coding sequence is TGTGCCAGCAGCCGCCGGGACAGGGGCCTCTACGAGCAGTACTTC.